The T cell receptor beta chain described here comes from a study of monozygotic twins with inflammatory bowel disease. The V gene's germline CDR1 is SGHVS and CDR2 FQNEAQ. The CDR3 extends over 14 amino acids. TCRdb reprocessed the 5' RACE reads and keeps a single row for each CDR3 protein, giving no DNA. The sample holds tens of thousands of distinct CDR3 sequences. Sequenced input: blood. V gene TRBV7-8 combines with J gene TRBJ2-5; TCRdb indicates TRBD1, and absent DNA this call remains unverified. The source is a human donor with ulcerative colitis or Crohn's disease, or a healthy co-twin of an affected twin (not recorded which). The CDR3 sequence is CASRESGGPETQYF.